These T cell receptor beta chains were read from a single sample in a study of breast tumors, draining lymph nodes, adjacent tissues. One entry per CDR3 protein, called by TCRdb with MiXCR from the multiplex PCR reads. The data contain 15,000 to 20,000 distinct CDR3 sequences, about 60% of them singletons. Sample: tumor-adjacent breast tissue. The receptors were sampled from a female donor with breast cancer. Some clones in this sample may be carry-over from other donors' samples. The CDR3 runs from the conserved cysteine through the conserved F or W. D genes are given only for firm matches. Size tells how often a clone was seen (once, few, many) or the class of an expanded clone, and some rows leave it out.

j_gene | d_gene | v_gene | abundance | CDR3aa | CDR3nt
TRBJ1-5 | NA | TRBV6-2/TRBV6-3 | NA | CASSYSSEGNQPQHF | TGTGCCAGCAGTTACTCGAGCGAAGGGAATCAGCCCCAGCATTTT
TRBJ2-2 | NA | TRBV7-2 | NA | CASSFVGTRANTGELFF | TGTGCCAGCAGCTTCGTTGGGACACGAGCGAACACCGGGGAGCTGTTTTTT
TRBJ2-3 | NA | TRBV7-8 | few | CASTSATLSTDTQYF | TGTGCCAGCACCTCGGCGACCCTCAGCACAGATACGCAGTATTTT
TRBJ2-7 | TRBD1 | TRBV9 | NA | CASSVGTGAYEQYF | TGTGCCAGCAGCGTCGGGACAGGAGCCTACGAGCAGTACTTC
TRBJ1-2 | TRBD1 | TRBV7-9 | NA | CASSLHRGYGYTF | TGTGCCAGCAGCTTACACAGGGGATATGGCTACACCTTC
TRBJ1-2 | TRBD1 | TRBV14 | medium-sized | CASSRTGRDGYTF | TGTGCCAGCAGCCGGACAGGGAGGGATGGCTACACCTTC
TRBJ1-5 | NA | TRBV15 | NA | CATSRDNQPQHF | TGTGCCACCAGCAGGGACAATCAGCCCCAGCATTTT
TRBJ2-7 | NA | TRBV5-5 | medium-sized | CASSYPGHGTEQYF | TGTGCCAGCTCCTACCCGGGACACGGGACCGAGCAGTACTTC
TRBJ2-1 | NA | TRBV6-5 | many | CASTPRGGDEQFF | TGTGCCAGCACTCCCCGAGGGGGGGATGAGCAGTTCTTC
TRBJ1-3 | NA | TRBV19 | NA | CASSYIPGNTIYF | TGTGCCAGTAGTTATATCCCCGGAAACACCATATATTTT
TRBJ2-1 | NA | TRBV5-1 | NA | CASSSDVWGYNEQFF | TGCGCCAGCAGCTCGGACGTTTGGGGCTACAATGAGCAGTTCTTC
TRBJ1-3 | NA | TRBV5-1 | few | CASSLSTGRGNTIYF | TGCGCCAGCAGCTTGTCTACGGGTAGGGGAAACACCATATATTTT
TRBJ2-3 | NA | TRBV9 | NA | CASSGDTQYF | TGTGCCAGCAGCGGTGATACGCAGTATTTT
TRBJ2-5 | NA | TRBV20-1 | medium-sized | CSAPRGGQETQYF | TGCAGTGCTCCGCGAGGAGGTCAAGAGACCCAGTACTTC